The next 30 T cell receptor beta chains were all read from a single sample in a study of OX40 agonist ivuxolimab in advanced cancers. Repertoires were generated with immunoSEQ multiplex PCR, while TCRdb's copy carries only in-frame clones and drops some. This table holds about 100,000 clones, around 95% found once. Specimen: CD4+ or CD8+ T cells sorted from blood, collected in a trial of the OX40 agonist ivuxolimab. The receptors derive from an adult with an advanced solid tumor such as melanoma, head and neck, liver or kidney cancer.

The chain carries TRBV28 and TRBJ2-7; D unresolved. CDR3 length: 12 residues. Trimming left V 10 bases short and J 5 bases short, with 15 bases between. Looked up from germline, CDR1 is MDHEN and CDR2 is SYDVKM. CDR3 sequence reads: CATRTTGNEQYF. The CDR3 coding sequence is TGTGCCACAAGGACCACTGGGAACGAGCAGTACTTC.

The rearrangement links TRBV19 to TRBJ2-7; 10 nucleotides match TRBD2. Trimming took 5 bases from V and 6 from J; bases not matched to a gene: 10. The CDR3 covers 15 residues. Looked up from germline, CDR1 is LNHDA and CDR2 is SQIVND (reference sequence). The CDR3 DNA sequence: TGTGCCAGTAGTTGGGGCGGGACTAGCGTTGTCGAGCAGTACTTC. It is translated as CASSWGGTSVVEQYF.

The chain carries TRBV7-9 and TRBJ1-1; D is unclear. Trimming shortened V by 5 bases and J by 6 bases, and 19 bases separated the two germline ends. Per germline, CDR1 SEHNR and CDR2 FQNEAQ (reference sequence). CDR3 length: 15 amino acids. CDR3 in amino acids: CASSPNTRVVAEAFF. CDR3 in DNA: TGTGCCAGCAGCCCCAATACGCGGGTGGTTGCTGAAGCTTTCTTT.

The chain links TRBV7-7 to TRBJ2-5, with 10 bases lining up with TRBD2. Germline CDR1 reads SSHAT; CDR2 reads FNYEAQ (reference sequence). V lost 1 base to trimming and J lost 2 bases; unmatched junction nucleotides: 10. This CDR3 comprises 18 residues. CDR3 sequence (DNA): TGTGCCAGCAGCTTAGGGTCCCTAGCGGGGGCTTTTCAAGAGACCCAGTACTTC. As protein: CASSLGSLAGAFQETQYF.

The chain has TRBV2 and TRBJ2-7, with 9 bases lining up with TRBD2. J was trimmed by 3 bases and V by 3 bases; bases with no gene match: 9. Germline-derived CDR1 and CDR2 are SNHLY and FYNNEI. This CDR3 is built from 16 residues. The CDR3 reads CASSESLAGLIYEQYF. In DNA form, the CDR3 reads TGTGCCAGCAGTGAGTCCCTAGCGGGACTTATCTACGAGCAGTACTTC.

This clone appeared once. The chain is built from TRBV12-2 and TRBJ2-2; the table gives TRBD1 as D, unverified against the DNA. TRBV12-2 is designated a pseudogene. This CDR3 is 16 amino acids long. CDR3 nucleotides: TGTGCAAGTCGCTTATTGGGGACAGAGAACACCGGGGAGCTGTTTTTT. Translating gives CASRLLGTENTGELFF.

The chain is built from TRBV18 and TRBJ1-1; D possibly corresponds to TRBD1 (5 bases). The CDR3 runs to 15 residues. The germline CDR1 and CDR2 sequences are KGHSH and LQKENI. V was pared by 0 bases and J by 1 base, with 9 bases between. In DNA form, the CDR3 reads TGTGCCAGCTCACCACCGGGGCGCAGGAACACTGAAGCTTTCTTT. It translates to CASSPPGRRNTEAFF. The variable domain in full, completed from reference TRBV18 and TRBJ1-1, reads NAGVMQNPRHLVRRRGQEARLRCSPMKGHSHVYWYRQLPEEGLKFMVYLQKENIIDESGMPKERFSAEFPKEGPSILRIQQVVRGDSAAYFCASSPPGRRNTEAFFGQGTRLTVV.

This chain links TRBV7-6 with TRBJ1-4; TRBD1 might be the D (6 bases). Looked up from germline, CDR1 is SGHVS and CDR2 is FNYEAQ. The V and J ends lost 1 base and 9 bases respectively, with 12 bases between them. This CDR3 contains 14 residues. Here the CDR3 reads CASSLGTGRQKLFF. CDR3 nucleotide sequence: TGTGCCAGCAGCTTAGGAACAGGGCGGCAAAAACTGTTTTTT.

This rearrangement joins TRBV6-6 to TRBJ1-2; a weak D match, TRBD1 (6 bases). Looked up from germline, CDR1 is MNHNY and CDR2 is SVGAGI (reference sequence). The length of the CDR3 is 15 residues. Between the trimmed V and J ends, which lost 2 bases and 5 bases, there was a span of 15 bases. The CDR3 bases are TGTGCCAGCAGTTACGTATTGGACAGTGGGTATGGCTACACCTTC. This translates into CASSYVLDSGYGYTF.

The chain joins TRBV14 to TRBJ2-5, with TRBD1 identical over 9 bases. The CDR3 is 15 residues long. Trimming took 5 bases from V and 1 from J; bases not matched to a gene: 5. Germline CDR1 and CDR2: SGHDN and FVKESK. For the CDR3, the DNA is TGTGCCAGCAGCTCTACGACAGGGGGCCAAGAGACCCAGTACTTC. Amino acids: CASSSTTGGQETQYF.

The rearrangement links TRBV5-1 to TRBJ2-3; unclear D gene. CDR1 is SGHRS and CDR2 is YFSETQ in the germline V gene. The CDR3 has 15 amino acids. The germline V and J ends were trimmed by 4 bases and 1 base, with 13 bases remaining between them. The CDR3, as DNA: TGCGCCAGCAGCCTTCTGGGCCGTGGCACAGATACGCAGTATTTT. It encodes CASSLLGRGTDTQYF.

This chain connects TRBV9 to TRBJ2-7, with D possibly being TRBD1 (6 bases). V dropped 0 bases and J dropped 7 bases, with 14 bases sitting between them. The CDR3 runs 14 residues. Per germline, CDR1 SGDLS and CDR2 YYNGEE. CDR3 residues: CASSVDSTGFEQYF. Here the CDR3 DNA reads TGTGCCAGCAGCGTAGACTCCACAGGGTTTGAGCAGTACTTC.

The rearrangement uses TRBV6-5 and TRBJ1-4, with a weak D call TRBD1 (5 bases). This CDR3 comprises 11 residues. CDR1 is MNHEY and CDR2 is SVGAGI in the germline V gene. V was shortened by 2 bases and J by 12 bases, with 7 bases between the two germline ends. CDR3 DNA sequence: TGTGCCAGCAGTTACGGAGGGGAACTGTTTTTT. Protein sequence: CASSYGGELFF.

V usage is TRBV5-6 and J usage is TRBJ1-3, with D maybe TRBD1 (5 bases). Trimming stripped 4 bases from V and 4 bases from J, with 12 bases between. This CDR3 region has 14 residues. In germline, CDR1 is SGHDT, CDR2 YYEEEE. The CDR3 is CASSAGDSGNTIYF. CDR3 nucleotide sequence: TGTGCCAGCAGCGCGGGGGATTCGGGAAACACCATATATTTT.

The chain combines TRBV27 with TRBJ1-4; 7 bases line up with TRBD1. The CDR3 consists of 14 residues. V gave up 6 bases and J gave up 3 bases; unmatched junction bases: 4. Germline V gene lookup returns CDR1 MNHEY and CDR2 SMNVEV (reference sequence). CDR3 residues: CASRMTGPNEKLFF. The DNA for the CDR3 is TGTGCCAGCAGGATGACAGGGCCTAATGAAAAACTGTTTTTT.

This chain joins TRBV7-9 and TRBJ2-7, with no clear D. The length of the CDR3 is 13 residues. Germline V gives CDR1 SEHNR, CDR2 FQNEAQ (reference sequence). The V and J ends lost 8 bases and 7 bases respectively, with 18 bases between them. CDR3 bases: TGTGCCAGCTCACTTGGGTTAGATTGGGAGCAGTACTTC. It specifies CASSLGLDWEQYF. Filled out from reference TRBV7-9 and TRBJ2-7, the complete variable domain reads DTGVSQNPRHKITKRGQNVTFRCDPISEHNRLYWYRQTLGQGPEFLTYFQNEAQLEKSRLLSDRFSAERPKGSFSTLEIQRTEQGDSAMYLCASSLGLDWEQYFGPGTRLTVT.

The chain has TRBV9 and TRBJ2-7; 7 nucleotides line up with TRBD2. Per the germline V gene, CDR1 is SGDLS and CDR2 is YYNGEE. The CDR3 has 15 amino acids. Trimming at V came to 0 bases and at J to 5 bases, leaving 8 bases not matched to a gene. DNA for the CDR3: TGTGCCAGCAGCGTAGAGGGCAGGGAGGGGAACGAGCAGTACTTC. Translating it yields CASSVEGREGNEQYF. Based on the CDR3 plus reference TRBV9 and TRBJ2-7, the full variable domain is DSGVTQTPKHLITATGQRVTLRCSPRSGDLSVYWYQQSLDQGLQFLIQYYNGEERAKGNILERFSAQQFPDLHSELNLSSLELGDSALYFCASSVEGREGNEQYFGPGTRLTVT.

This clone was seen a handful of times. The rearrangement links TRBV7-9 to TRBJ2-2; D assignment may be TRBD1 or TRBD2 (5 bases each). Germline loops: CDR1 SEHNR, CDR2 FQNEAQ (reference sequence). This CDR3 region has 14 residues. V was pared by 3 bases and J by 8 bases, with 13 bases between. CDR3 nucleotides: TGTGCCAGCAGCTTTGGGACCATCGGGGGGGAGCTGTTTTTT. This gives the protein CASSFGTIGGELFF.

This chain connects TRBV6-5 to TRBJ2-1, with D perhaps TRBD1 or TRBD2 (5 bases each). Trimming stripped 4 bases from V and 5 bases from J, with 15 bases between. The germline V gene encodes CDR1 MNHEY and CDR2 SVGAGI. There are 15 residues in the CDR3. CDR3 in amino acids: CASSSPGQNHNEQFF. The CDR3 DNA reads TGTGCCAGCAGTTCCCCGGGGCAGAACCACAATGAGCAGTTCTTC.

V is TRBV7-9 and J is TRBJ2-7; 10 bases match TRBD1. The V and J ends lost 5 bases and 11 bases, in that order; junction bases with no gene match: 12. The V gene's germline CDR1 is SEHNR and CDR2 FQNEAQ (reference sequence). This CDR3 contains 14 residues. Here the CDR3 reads CASSTDVGQGKEYF. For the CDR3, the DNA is TGTGCCAGCAGCACTGATGTGGGACAGGGGAAGGAGTACTTC.

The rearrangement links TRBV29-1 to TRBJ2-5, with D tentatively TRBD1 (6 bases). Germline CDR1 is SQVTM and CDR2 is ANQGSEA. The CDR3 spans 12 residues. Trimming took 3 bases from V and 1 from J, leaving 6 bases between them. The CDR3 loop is CSVDRGQETQYF. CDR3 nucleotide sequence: TGCAGCGTTGACAGGGGCCAAGAGACCCAGTACTTC.

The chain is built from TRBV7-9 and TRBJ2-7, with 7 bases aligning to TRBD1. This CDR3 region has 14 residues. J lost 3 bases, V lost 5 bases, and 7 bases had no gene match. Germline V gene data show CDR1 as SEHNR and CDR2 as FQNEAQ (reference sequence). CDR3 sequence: CASSGLNRGYEQYF. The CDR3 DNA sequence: TGTGCCAGCAGCGGATTAAACAGGGGCTACGAGCAGTACTTC.

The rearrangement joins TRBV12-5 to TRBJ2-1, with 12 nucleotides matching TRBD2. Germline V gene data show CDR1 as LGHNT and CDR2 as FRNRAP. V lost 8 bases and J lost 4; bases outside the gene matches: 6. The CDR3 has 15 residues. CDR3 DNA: TGTGCTAGTAGGGATGGACTAGCGGGATACAATGAGCAGTTCTTC. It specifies CASRDGLAGYNEQFF.

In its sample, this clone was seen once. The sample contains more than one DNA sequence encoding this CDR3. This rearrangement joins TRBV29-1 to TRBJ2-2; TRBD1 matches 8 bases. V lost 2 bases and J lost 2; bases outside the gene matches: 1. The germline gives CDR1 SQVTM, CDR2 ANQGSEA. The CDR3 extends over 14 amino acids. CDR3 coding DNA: TGCAGCGTTGAACAGGGGGCAAACACCGGGGAGCTGTTTTTT. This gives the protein CSVEQGANTGELFF.

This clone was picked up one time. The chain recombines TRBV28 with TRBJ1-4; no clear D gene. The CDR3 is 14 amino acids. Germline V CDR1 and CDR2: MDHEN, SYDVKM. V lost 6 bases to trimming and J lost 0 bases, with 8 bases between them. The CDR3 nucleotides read TGTGCCAGCAGGGGCGAACCAACTAATGAAAAACTGTTTTTT. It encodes CASRGEPTNEKLFF. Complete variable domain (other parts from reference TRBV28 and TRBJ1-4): DVKVTQSSRYLVKRTGEKVFLECVQDMDHENMFWYRQDPGLGLRLIYFSYDVKMKEKGDIPEGYSVSREKKERFSLILESASTNQTSMYLCASRGEPTNEKLFFGSGTQLSVL.

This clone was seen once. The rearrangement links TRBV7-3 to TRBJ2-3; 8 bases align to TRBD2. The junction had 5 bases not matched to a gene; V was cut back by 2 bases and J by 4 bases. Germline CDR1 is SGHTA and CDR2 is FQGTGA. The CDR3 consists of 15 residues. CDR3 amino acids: CASSLAGGSADTQYF. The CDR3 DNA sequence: TGTGCCAGCAGCTTAGCGGGGGGATCCGCAGATACGCAGTATTTT.

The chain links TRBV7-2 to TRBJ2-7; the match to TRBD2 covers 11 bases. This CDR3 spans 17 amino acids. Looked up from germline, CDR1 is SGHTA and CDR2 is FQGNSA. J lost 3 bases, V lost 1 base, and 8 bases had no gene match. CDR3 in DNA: TGTGCCAGCAGCTTAGGATTAGCGGGGGGGCCAGACTACGAGCAGTACTTC. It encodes CASSLGLAGGPDYEQYF. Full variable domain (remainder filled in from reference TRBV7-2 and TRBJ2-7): GAGVSQSPSNKVTEKGKDVELRCDPISGHTALYWYRQSLGQGLEFLIYFQGNSAPDKSGLPSDRFSAERTGGSVSTLTIQRTQQEDSAVYLCASSLGLAGGPDYEQYFGPGTRLTVT.

The chain's CDR3 is CSVEGLDVGGDPDTQYF. CDR3 nucleotides: TGCAGCGTTGAAGGACTTGACGTAGGCGGGGATCCAGATACGCAGTATTTT. V usage is TRBV29-1 and J usage is TRBJ2-3; maybe TRBD2 (6 bases). CDR3 size: 17 residues. V lost 1 base to trimming and J lost 4 bases, with 21 bases between them. The germline gives CDR1 SQVTM, CDR2 ANQGSEA.

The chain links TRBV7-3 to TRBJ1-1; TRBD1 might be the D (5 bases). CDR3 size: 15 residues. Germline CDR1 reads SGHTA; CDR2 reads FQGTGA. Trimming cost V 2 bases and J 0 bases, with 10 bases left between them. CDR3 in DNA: TGTGCCAGCAGCTTAGGGGCCGCCTTGAACACTGAAGCTTTCTTT. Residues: CASSLGAALNTEAFF.

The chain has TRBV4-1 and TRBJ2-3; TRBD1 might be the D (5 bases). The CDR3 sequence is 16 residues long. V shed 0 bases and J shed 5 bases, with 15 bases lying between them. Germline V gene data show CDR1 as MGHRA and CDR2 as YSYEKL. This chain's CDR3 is CASSQDMGPEVDTQYF. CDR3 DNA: TGCGCCAGCAGCCAAGATATGGGGCCCGAGGTAGATACGCAGTATTTT.